Presented here are 7 T cell receptor beta chains from one specimen sequenced in a study of cytomegalovirus exposure and HLA in healthy donors. The PCR ran on 60 Vbeta and 13 Jbeta primers. Using immunoSEQ multiplex PCR, the repertoire was profiled, and TCRdb retains in-frame clones only, with some absent. The data hold approximately 140,000 clones, with about four fifths observed a single time. The sequenced sample was PBMCs. The receptors originated from a man in his forties in good health and CMV-seropositive.

The chain is built from TRBV11-2 and TRBJ2-1; D is ambiguous. V was trimmed by 1 base and J by 7 bases, leaving 5 bases between them. Germline V gene sequence: CDR1 SGHAT, CDR2 FQNNGV. The CDR3 runs to 12 residues. The CDR3 DNA sequence: TGTGCCAGCAGCTTAGTCCTGAATGAGCAGTTCTTC. Translating gives CASSLVLNEQFF.

This clone has just a few counts. V is TRBV6-1 and J is TRBJ2-3, with TRBD2 identical over 13 bases. With 1 base clipped from V and 4 bases from J, the junction kept 8 bases outside the gene matches. This CDR3 has 18 residues. CDR1 MNHNS and CDR2 SASEGT come from the germline V gene. The CDR3 region has the DNA TGTGCCAGCAGTGAAGTGGGACTAGCGGGACGCGACGCAGATACGCAGTATTTT. Amino acid sequence: CASSEVGLAGRDADTQYF.

The chain recombines TRBV27 with TRBJ2-7; D uncertain. V was trimmed by 2 bases and J by 3 bases, leaving 14 bases between them. This CDR3 region has 15 residues. Germline CDR1 and CDR2: MNHEY and SMNVEV (reference sequence). CDR3 sequence (DNA): TGTGCCAGCAGTTTAAGTCACTTGGGCCGCTACGAGCAGTACTTC. Translating gives CASSLSHLGRYEQYF.

This clone appeared once. As DNA, the CDR3 is TGTGCCAGCAGCTTAGGACAGGGAACAGATACGCAGTATTTT. Translated: CASSLGQGTDTQYF. V is TRBV11-3 and J is TRBJ2-3; 7 positions agree with TRBD1. Germline CDR1 and CDR2: SGHNT and YENEEA. CDR3 length: 14 amino acids. Trimming at V came to 1 base and at J to 3 bases, leaving 1 base not matched to a gene.

The CDR3 reads CASSQLGGELAGRNEQFF. CDR3 DNA: TGTGCCAGCAGCCAATTAGGAGGGGAACTAGCGGGACGGAATGAGCAGTTCTTC. The chain couples TRBV4-2 to TRBJ2-1, with TRBD2 matching 10 bases. V gave up 2 bases and J gave up 7 bases; unmatched junction bases: 14. The V gene's germline CDR1 is LGHNA and CDR2 YNFKEQ. The CDR3 runs 18 residues.

V is TRBV15 and J is TRBJ2-7; D is unclear. The CDR3 spans 15 residues. Germline lookup yields CDR1 LNHNV and CDR2 YYDKDF (reference sequence). V was trimmed by 0 bases and J by 1 base, leaving 10 bases between them. The CDR3 spells CATSRDRHSSYEQYF. CDR3 in DNA: TGTGCCACCAGCAGAGATAGACATTCGTCCTACGAGCAGTACTTC.

The rearrangement links TRBV25-1 to TRBJ2-1; TRBD1 is a possible D gene (6 bases). This CDR3 has 16 amino acids. The germline V and J ends were trimmed by 9 bases and 2 bases, with 20 bases remaining between them. CDR1 and CDR2 (germline): MGHDK, SYGVNS. The CDR3 bases are TGTGCCAGTCGATCGGGTCGGGACACCACCTACAATGAGCAGTTCTTC. This translates into CASRSGRDTTYNEQFF.